The 21 T cell receptor beta chains presented below share a single source sample, sequenced in a study of blood T cell repertoires in COVID-19. The table came from immunoSEQ multiplex PCR; TCRdb's copy has only in-frame clones and leaves some out. The data show almost 95,000 clones, with approximately 70% seen just once and around 23% held by the top ten. The specimen sequenced was peripheral blood. These TCRs come from a woman in her sixties in a cohort sampled during active or convalescent COVID-19.

This clone came up a few times. V gene TRBV4-1 combines with J gene TRBJ1-4; TRBD1 agrees at 10 bases. This CDR3 is 15 amino acids long. The junction had 7 bases not matched to a gene; V was cut back by 5 bases and J by 7 bases. Germline CDR1 MGHRA, CDR2 YSYEKL. The CDR3 DNA reads as TGCGCCAGCAGCTCAAGACAGGGGGCTGTTGAAAAACTGTTTTTT. This codes for CASSSRQGAVEKLFF.

V usage is TRBV7-6 and J usage is TRBJ2-2, with D maybe TRBD2 (5 bases). V gave up 4 bases and J gave up 2 bases, with 11 bases separating them. Germline V CDR1 and CDR2: SGHVS, FNYEAQ. The CDR3 totals 15 residues. In DNA, the CDR3 is TGTGCCAGCAGCTCTAGGGAGACTAACACCGGGGAGCTGTTTTTT. It encodes CASSSRETNTGELFF.

V usage is TRBV7-8 and J usage is TRBJ2-5, with D perhaps TRBD2 (7 bases). The V end lost 1 base, the J end lost 4 bases, and 13 bases lay between the germline ends. Germline V gives CDR1 SGHVS, CDR2 FQNEAQ. The CDR3 sequence is 15 residues long. The CDR3 DNA is TGTGCCAGCAGCTTAGTCTTGGCGGGGGCAGAGACCCAGTACTTC. Its protein is CASSLVLAGAETQYF.

The J gene is TRBJ2-7, the V gene TRBV30; 8 bases are a match to TRBD1. J was trimmed by 3 bases and V by 3 bases; bases with no gene match: 16. This CDR3 contains 17 residues. Germline V gene sequence: CDR1 GTSNPN, CDR2 SVGIG (reference sequence). The CDR3 DNA sequence: TGTGCCTGGAGAGTCGGGACAGGACAAAGTTCAGTCTACGAGCAGTACTTC. Its translation: CAWRVGTGQSSVYEQYF.

The chain carries TRBV15 and TRBJ2-3; TRBD2 matches at 10 bases. CDR1 and CDR2 (germline): LNHNV, YYDKDF (reference sequence). The CDR3 runs to 17 residues. The J segment lost 4 bases and the V segment lost 1 base, leaving 8 bases of the junction unmatched. The CDR3 DNA follows: TGTGCCACCAGCAGAGGGAATCTCGGACTAGCGGCAGATACGCAGTATTTT. Translated: CATSRGNLGLAADTQYF.

This clone was seen many times. The rearrangement uses TRBV5-1 and TRBJ2-7; possibly TRBD2 for D (7 bases). The germline V gene has CDR1 SGHRS and CDR2 YFSETQ. Trimming shortened V by 6 bases and J by 2 bases, and 15 bases separated the two germline ends. The CDR3 sequence is 14 residues long. CDR3 coding DNA: TGCGCCAGCAATCGTGGCGGGGGCACCTACGAGCAGTACTTC. This translates into CASNRGGGTYEQYF. The whole variable domain, filled in from reference TRBV5-1 and TRBJ2-7, reads KAGVTQTPRYLIKTRGQQVTLSCSPISGHRSVSWYQQTPGQGLQFLFEYFSETQRNKGNFPGRFSGRQFSNSRSEMNVSTLELGDSALYLCASNRGGGTYEQYFGPGTRLTVT.

The chain carries TRBV2 and TRBJ1-1, with TRBD1 matching over 9 bases. The junction had 13 bases not matched to a gene; V was cut back by 3 bases and J by 5 bases. Germline loops: CDR1 SNHLY, CDR2 FYNNEI. This CDR3 is 17 amino acids long. The CDR3 nucleotides are TGTGCCAGCAGTGATTACTCTTTGGGACAGGGCTTTACTGAAGCTTTCTTT. It is translated as CASSDYSLGQGFTEAFF.

This rearrangement joins TRBV27 to TRBJ2-5, with 16 bases identical to TRBD2. V was pared by 1 base and J by 6 bases, with 5 bases of the junction left unmatched. The CDR3 spans 17 residues. The germline CDR1 and CDR2 sequences are MNHEY and SMNVEV (reference sequence). CDR3 coding DNA: TGTGCCAGCAGTTTATTGGGACTAGCGGGGGGGCCACAGACCCAGTACTTC. As protein: CASSLLGLAGGPQTQYF.

The chain joins TRBV12-3 or TRBV12-4 to TRBJ1-1; D is undetermined. Deletions cut 11 bases from V and 1 base from J, with 11 bases between. The CDR3 covers 12 residues. CDR3 nucleotide sequence: TGTGCCGCCTCTAGACCGAACACTGAAGCTTTCTTT. It translates to CAASRPNTEAFF.

This clone was recorded many times. CDR3 DNA: TGTGCCAGCAGTTTTTCGACAGGCTTAGAGACCCAGTACTTC. Translated: CASSFSTGLETQYF. The chain is built from TRBV28 and TRBJ2-5; a weak D match, TRBD1 (6 bases). Germline lookup yields CDR1 MDHEN and CDR2 SYDVKM. CDR3 size: 14 residues. V was clipped by 3 bases and J by 4 bases, with 12 bases between them.

This clone was counted a few times. This sequence joins TRBV27 and TRBJ1-5; 7 nucleotides align to TRBD1. V shed 6 bases, J shed 3 bases, and the junction held 8 bases outside the gene matches. Germline V gives CDR1 MNHEY, CDR2 SMNVEV (reference sequence). This CDR3 spans 15 amino acids. The CDR3 coding sequence is TGTGCCAGCAGCAGAGGGGACAGATTCAATCAGCCCCAGCATTTT. It translates to CASSRGDRFNQPQHF.

The chain recombines TRBV6-5 with TRBJ2-7; 11 nucleotides line up with TRBD1. CDR1 is MNHEY and CDR2 is SVGAGI in the germline V gene. CDR3 length equals 15 residues. V lost 4 bases, J lost 2 bases, and 4 bases stayed unmatched. CDR3 in DNA: TGTGCCAGCAGTTTCGGACAGGGGGCTGCCTACGAGCAGTACTTC. It is translated as CASSFGQGAAYEQYF.

The table lists this clone with a few counts. The rearrangement uses TRBV7-2 and TRBJ1-4; maybe TRBD1 (6 bases). Between the trimmed V and J ends, which lost 3 bases and 8 bases, there was a span of 16 bases. The CDR3 is made up of 15 amino acids. Germline V gene data show CDR1 as SGHTA and CDR2 as FQGNSA. As DNA, the CDR3 is TGTGCCAGCAGCTTGACCGGGACAATGAGAGAAAAACTGTTTTTT. It codes for CASSLTGTMREKLFF.

The chain combines TRBV21-1 with TRBJ2-1; the table's D call, TRBD1, has no DNA check behind it. TRBV21-1 is marked as a pseudogene. CDR3 length: 17 residues. This CDR3 is CASSKPENGDRYNEQFF. CDR3 DNA sequence: TGTGCCAGCAGCAAACCTGAAAACGGGGACAGATACAATGAGCAGTTCTTC.

The chain has TRBV27 and TRBJ1-2; no definite D call. The CDR3 sequence is 17 residues long. Germline V gene lookup returns CDR1 MNHEY and CDR2 SMNVEV (reference sequence). The ends were cut back, 3 bases at V and 1 base at J, with 18 bases in the middle. CDR3 loop: CASSFGSGESSNYGYTF. The CDR3 nucleotides read TGTGCCAGCAGTTTTGGATCGGGAGAATCGAGTAACTATGGCTACACCTTC.

This chain joins TRBV4-2 and TRBJ1-1; 9 bases align to TRBD1. Per germline, CDR1 LGHNA and CDR2 YNFKEQ. Losses at the gene ends were 6 bases for V and 1 base for J; bases not matched to a gene: 3. The CDR3 spans 14 residues. This chain's CDR3 is CASRGQGQNTEAFF. For the CDR3, the DNA is TGTGCCAGCAGGGGACAGGGCCAGAACACTGAAGCTTTCTTT.

The rearrangement links TRBV30 to TRBJ2-1; 11 positions agree with TRBD2. Per germline, CDR1 GTSNPN and CDR2 SVGIG (reference sequence). The CDR3 loop spans 15 amino acids. V trimming: 3 bases; J trimming: 8 bases; junction bases outside the gene matches: 9. The DNA for the CDR3 is TGTGCCTGGAGCCCCCTTAGCGGGGGGGCCCATGAGCAGTTCTTC. This codes for CAWSPLSGGAHEQFF.

The genes are TRBV10-3 and TRBJ1-1; 10 nucleotides agree with TRBD1. This CDR3 contains 15 residues. V shed 2 bases and J 3 bases; nucleotides not matched to a gene: 3. From germline, CDR1 is ENHRY and CDR2 SYGVKD. The CDR3 DNA reads TGTGCCATCAGTGAGGCCGACAGGGGGCACACTGAAGCTTTCTTT. Encoded protein: CAISEADRGHTEAFF.

V usage is TRBV7-8 and J usage is TRBJ1-4; maybe TRBD1 (5 bases). V lost 5 bases to trimming and J lost 7 bases, with 17 bases between them. This CDR3 is built from 15 residues. Germline-derived CDR1 and CDR2 are SGHVS and FQNEAQ. CDR3 nucleotides: TGTGCCAGCAGCGCTGGGGGAGGGGCGGGTGAAAAACTGTTTTTT. It encodes CASSAGGGAGEKLFF.

This clone was counted only a few times. J is TRBJ1-5 and V is TRBV24-1, with 9 bases aligning to TRBD1. The V and J ends lost 3 bases and 0 bases, in that order; junction bases with no gene match: 2. The CDR3 is 16 amino acids. Germline CDR1 reads KGHDR; CDR2 reads SFDVKD. As DNA, the CDR3 is TGTGCCACCAGTGATAGACAGGGGGATAGCAATCAGCCCCAGCATTTT. This codes for CATSDRQGDSNQPQHF.

The chain recombines TRBV10-3 with TRBJ2-2; TRBD1 might be the D (5 bases). This CDR3 comprises 15 residues. The germline V gene has CDR1 ENHRY and CDR2 SYGVKD. V lost 6 bases and J 6 bases, leaving 17 bases between the germline ends. The CDR3 reads CAISNGQVGAGELFF. Here the CDR3 DNA reads TGTGCCATCAGCAACGGACAAGTCGGCGCCGGGGAGCTGTTTTTT.